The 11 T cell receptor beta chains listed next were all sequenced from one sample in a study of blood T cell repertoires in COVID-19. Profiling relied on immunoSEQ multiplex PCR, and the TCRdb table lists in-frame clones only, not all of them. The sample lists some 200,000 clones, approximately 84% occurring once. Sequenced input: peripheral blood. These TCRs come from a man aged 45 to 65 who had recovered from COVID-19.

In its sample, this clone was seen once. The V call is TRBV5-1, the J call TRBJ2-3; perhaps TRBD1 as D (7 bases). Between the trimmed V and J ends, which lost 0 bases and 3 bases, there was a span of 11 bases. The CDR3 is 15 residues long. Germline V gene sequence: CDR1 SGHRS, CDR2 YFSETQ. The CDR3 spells CASSLDQGGTDTQYF. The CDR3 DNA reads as TGCGCCAGCAGCTTGGACCAGGGGGGTACAGATACGCAGTATTTT.

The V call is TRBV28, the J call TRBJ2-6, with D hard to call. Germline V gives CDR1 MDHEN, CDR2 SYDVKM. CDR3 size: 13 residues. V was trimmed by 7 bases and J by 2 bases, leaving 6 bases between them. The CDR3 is CASTVPGANVLTF. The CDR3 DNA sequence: TGTGCCAGCACGGTTCCTGGGGCCAACGTCCTGACTTTC.

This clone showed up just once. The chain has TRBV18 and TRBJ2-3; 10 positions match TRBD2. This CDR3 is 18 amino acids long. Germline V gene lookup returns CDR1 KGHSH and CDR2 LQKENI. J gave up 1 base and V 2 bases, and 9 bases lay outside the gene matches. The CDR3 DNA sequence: TGTGCCAGCTCACCAGTTACACTAGCGGGAATAGGCACAGATACGCAGTATTTT. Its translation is CASSPVTLAGIGTDTQYF.

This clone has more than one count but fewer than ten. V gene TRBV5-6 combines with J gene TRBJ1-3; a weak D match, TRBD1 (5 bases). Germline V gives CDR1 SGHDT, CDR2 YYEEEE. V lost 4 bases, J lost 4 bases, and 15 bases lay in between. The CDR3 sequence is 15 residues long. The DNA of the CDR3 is TGTGCCAGCAGCAGACCCCAGGGCACCGGAAACACCATATATTTT. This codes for CASSRPQGTGNTIYF. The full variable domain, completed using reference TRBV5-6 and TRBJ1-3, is DAGVTQSPTHLIKTRGQQVTLRCSPKSGHDTVSWYQQALGQGPQFIFQYYEEEERQRGNFPDRFSGHQFPNYSSELNVNALLLGDSALYLCASSRPQGTGNTIYFGEGSWLTVV.

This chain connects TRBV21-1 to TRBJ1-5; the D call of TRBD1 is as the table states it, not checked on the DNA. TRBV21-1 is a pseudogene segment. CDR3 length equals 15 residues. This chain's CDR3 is CASSRGQGSNQPQHF. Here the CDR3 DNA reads TGTGCCAGCAGCAGGGGTCAGGGTAGCAATCAGCCCCAGCATTTT.

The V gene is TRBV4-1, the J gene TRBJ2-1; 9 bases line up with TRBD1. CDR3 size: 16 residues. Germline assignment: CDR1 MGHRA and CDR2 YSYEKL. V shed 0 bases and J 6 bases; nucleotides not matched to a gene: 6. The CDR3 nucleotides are TGCGCCAGCAGCCAAGATAGTAACAGGGGGCTCAATGAGCAGTTCTTC. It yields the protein CASSQDSNRGLNEQFF.

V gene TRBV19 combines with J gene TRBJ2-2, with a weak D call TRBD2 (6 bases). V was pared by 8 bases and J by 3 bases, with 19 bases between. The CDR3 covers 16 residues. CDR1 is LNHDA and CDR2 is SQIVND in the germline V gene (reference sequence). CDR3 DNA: TGTGCCAGTCGGTGGTCCCGGGACTCCGACACCGGGGAGCTGTTTTTT. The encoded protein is CASRWSRDSDTGELFF.

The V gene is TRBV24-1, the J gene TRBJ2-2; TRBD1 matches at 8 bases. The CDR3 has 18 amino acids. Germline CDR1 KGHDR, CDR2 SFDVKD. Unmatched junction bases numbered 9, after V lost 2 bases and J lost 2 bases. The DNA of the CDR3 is TGTGCCACCAGTGATTGGGGCAGGGGGCTATCCAACACCGGGGAGCTGTTTTTT. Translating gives CATSDWGRGLSNTGELFF.

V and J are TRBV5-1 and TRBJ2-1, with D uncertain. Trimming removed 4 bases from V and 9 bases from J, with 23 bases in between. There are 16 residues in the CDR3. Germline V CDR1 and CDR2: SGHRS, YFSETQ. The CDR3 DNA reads TGCGCCAGCAGCGGCCATTTAGCTCAACCCCCGGGTGAGCAGTTCTTC. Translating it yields CASSGHLAQPPGEQFF.

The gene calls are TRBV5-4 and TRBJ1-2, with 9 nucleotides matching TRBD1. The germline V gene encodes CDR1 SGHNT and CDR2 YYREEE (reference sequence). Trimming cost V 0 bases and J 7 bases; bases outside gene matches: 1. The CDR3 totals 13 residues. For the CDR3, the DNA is TGTGCCAGCAGCTTGGACAGGGGGCTTGGCTACACCTTC. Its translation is CASSLDRGLGYTF.

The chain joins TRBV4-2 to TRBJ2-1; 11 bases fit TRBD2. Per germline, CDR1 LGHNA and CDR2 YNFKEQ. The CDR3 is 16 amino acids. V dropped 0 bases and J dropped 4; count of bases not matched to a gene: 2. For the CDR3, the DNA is TGTGCCAGCAGCCAAGATGGGACTAGCGGTTACAATGAGCAGTTCTTC. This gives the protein CASSQDGTSGYNEQFF.